The clone carrying this TCR beta chain was found once. The data originate from a study of technical replicates of blood from a few donors. Produced via immunoSEQ multiplex PCR; TCRdb's table is partial and in-frame only. The sample consists of around 68,000 clones, about 97% of them appearing once. Trimming pared 3 bases from V and 4 bases from J, leaving 9 bases between. The CDR3 is 13 residues long. The germline gives CDR1 SGHTA, CDR2 FQGNSA. The sequence derives from a human donor in good health. This sequence joins TRBV7-2 and TRBJ1-1; tentative D call: TRBD1 (5 bases). The source material was T cells isolated from PBMCs. CDR3 region: CASSLEGTTEAFF. DNA of the CDR3: TGTGCCAGCAGCTTGGAGGGGACCACTGAAGCTTTCTTT. The full variable domain, rest sourced from reference TRBV7-2 and TRBJ1-1, is GAGVSQSPSNKVTEKGKDVELRCDPISGHTALYWYRQSLGQGLEFLIYFQGNSAPDKSGLPSDRFSAERTGGSVSTLTIQRTQQEDSAVYLCASSLEGTTEAFFGQGTRLTVV.